This TCR beta chain was identified during a study of blood T cell repertoires in COVID-19. Overall study context: COVID-19 samples collected from the United States, Italy and Spain covered acute and convalescent phases.

A case of COVID-19 had been met by exposed participants within 2 weeks before study entry. This clone occurred once. The CDR3 extends over 13 amino acids. With V trimmed by 8 bases and J by 6 bases, 9 bases remained unmatched. Generated by immunoSEQ multiplex PCR, the TCRdb table keeps only in-frame clones and is missing some. The sample contains some 150,000 clones, 80% to 85% of which appear only once. The chain is built from TRBV12-3 or TRBV12-4 and TRBJ2-7; 8 bases map to TRBD2. The sequenced sample consisted of PBMCs or T cells enriched from blood (not recorded which). This sequence was found in a woman aged 45-65 years who had been exposed to COVID-19. The CDR3 loop reads CASGDGGGLEQYF. Written as DNA, the CDR3 is TGTGCCAGCGGTGACGGGGGGGGACTCGAGCAGTACTTC.